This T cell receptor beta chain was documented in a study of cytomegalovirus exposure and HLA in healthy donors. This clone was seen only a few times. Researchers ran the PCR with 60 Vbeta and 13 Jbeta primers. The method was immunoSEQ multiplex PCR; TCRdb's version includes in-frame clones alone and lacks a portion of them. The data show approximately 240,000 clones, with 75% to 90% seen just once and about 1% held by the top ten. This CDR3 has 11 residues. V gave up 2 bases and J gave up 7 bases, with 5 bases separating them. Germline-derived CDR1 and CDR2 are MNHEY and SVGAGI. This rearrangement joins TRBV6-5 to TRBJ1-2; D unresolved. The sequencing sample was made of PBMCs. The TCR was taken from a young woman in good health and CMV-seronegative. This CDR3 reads CASSYEGGYTF. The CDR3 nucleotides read TGTGCCAGCAGTTACGAGGGTGGCTACACCTTC.